These 24 T cell receptor beta chains came from one sample sequenced in a study of T cell responses to AZD1222 COVID-19 vaccine. Sequencing was performed with immunoSEQ multiplex PCR; in TCRdb, only in-frame clones are kept and a portion is missing. The sample lists over 90,000 clones, around 82% occurring once. The sample was peripheral blood, taken on day 0 of AZD1222 vaccination. These receptors originate from an adult in good health.

The chain has TRBV7-8 and TRBJ1-1, with TRBD1 as a possible D gene (5 bases). This CDR3 region has 16 residues. CDR1 and CDR2 (germline): SGHVS, FQNEAQ. V lost 1 base and J 0 bases, leaving 12 bases between the germline ends. The CDR3 region is CASSLVMGQLNTEAFF. DNA for the CDR3: TGTGCCAGCAGCTTAGTCATGGGGCAGCTGAACACTGAAGCTTTCTTT.

The J gene is TRBJ2-3, the V gene TRBV9; unclear D gene. Germline values: CDR1 SGDLS, CDR2 YYNGEE. This CDR3 contains 13 residues. With 7 bases removed from V and 9 bases from J, the gap between germline ends came to 18 bases. CDR3: CASSRSNDGTQYF. CDR3 in DNA: TGTGCCAGCTCCAGAAGCAACGACGGCACGCAGTATTTT.

The chain is built from TRBV28 and TRBJ2-7; 7 nucleotides agree with TRBD1. The V and J ends lost 2 bases and 4 bases, in that order; junction bases with no gene match: 5. Germline V gene data show CDR1 as MDHEN and CDR2 as SYDVKM. This CDR3 spans 14 amino acids. The CDR3 spells CASSLTGAKYEQYF. The CDR3 nucleotides are TGTGCCAGCAGTTTAACAGGGGCGAAGTACGAGCAGTACTTC.

The chain carries TRBV18 and TRBJ1-1, with D uncertain. The CDR3 totals 13 residues. The V end lost 4 bases, the J end lost 5 bases, and 11 bases lay between the germline ends. Per the germline V gene, CDR1 is KGHSH and CDR2 is LQKENI. DNA of the CDR3: TGTGCCAGCTCACTAAACGCGGATACTGAAGCTTTCTTT. This sequence encodes CASSLNADTEAFF.

The chain employs TRBV9 and TRBJ1-2; D is perhaps TRBD1 (5 bases). The ends were cut back, 1 base at V and 3 bases at J, with 10 bases in the middle. This CDR3 is built from 14 residues. CDR1 is SGDLS and CDR2 is YYNGEE in the germline V gene. CDR3 nucleotides: TGTGCCAGCAGCGTAACGGGGGAGGACTATGGCTACACCTTC. Residues: CASSVTGEDYGYTF. The complete variable domain, with remaining parts taken from reference TRBV9 and TRBJ1-2, reads DSGVTQTPKHLITATGQRVTLRCSPRSGDLSVYWYQQSLDQGLQFLIQYYNGEERAKGNILERFSAQQFPDLHSELNLSSLELGDSALYFCASSVTGEDYGYTFGSGTRLTVV.

The chain uses TRBV27 and TRBJ1-1; no reliable D call. The length of the CDR3 is 14 residues. CDR1 and CDR2 from the germline V gene are MNHEY and SMNVEV (reference sequence). Between the trimmed V and J ends, which lost 6 bases and 0 bases, there was a span of 11 bases. CDR3 protein: CASRTANMNTEAFF. CDR3 in DNA: TGTGCCAGCAGAACAGCTAACATGAACACTGAAGCTTTCTTT.

The chain has TRBV4-3 and TRBJ1-1, with D uncertain. Germline-derived CDR1 and CDR2 are LGHNA and YSLEER. Trimming stripped 6 bases from V and 2 bases from J, with 13 bases between. This CDR3 comprises 14 residues. The CDR3 is CASRGNDENTEAFF. CDR3 DNA: TGCGCCAGCAGGGGGAACGATGAAAACACTGAAGCTTTCTTT.

The chain joins TRBV2 to TRBJ1-1; no definite D call. CDR1 and CDR2 (germline): SNHLY, FYNNEI. V was trimmed by 10 bases and J by 0 bases, leaving 12 bases between them. The length of the CDR3 is 13 residues. In DNA, the CDR3 is TGTGCCACCAAGGCGGTCATGAACACTGAAGCTTTCTTT. It is translated as CATKAVMNTEAFF.

This chain joins TRBV27 and TRBJ2-1, with no clear D. The CDR3 extends over 14 amino acids. V shed 2 bases and J shed 0 bases, with 5 bases lying between them. The V gene's germline CDR1 is MNHEY and CDR2 SMNVEV (reference sequence). The CDR3 spells CASSLRSSYNEQFF. For the CDR3, the DNA is TGTGCCAGCAGTTTAAGAAGCTCCTACAATGAGCAGTTCTTC.

V and J are TRBV28 and TRBJ1-1; D is ambiguous. Germline V gene data show CDR1 as MDHEN and CDR2 as SYDVKM. Between the trimmed V and J ends, which lost 8 bases and 5 bases, there was a span of 12 bases. The CDR3 contains 12 residues. Here the CDR3 reads CASSLLTTEAFF. CDR3 DNA: TGTGCCAGCTCCTTGTTGACGACTGAAGCTTTCTTT.

A single count supports this clone. The V gene is TRBV7-9, the J gene TRBJ1-4; D might be TRBD1 (6 bases). Germline V CDR1 and CDR2: SEHNR, FQNEAQ (reference sequence). The ends were cut back, 5 bases at V and 3 bases at J, with 10 bases in the middle. The CDR3 is 14 residues long. CDR3 region: CASSRTVPNEKLFF. The CDR3 nucleotides are TGTGCCAGCAGCCGGACAGTCCCTAATGAAAAACTGTTTTTT.

The V call is TRBV7-2, the J call TRBJ2-2; the D is unclear. The CDR3 length is 15 residues. Germline values: CDR1 SGHTA, CDR2 FQGNSA. V lost 4 bases to trimming and J lost 2 bases, with 11 bases between them. The CDR3: CASSYGRSNTGELFF. Here the CDR3 DNA reads TGTGCCAGCAGCTACGGGCGGTCAAACACCGGGGAGCTGTTTTTT.

V and J are TRBV10-2 and TRBJ1-2, with 8 bases lining up with TRBD1. The V and J ends lost 8 bases and 8 bases, in that order; junction bases with no gene match: 19. Looked up from germline, CDR1 is WSHSY and CDR2 is SAAADI. This CDR3 spans 16 amino acids. CDR3: CASQSPPPDRARGYTF. The CDR3 DNA reads TGCGCCAGCCAAAGCCCTCCGCCGGACAGGGCGAGGGGCTACACCTTC.

This clone was seen a handful of times. This chain uses TRBV4-2 with TRBJ2-3; 7 bases align to TRBD2. This CDR3 is 16 amino acids long. Unmatched junction bases numbered 7, after V lost 3 bases and J lost 1 base. In germline, CDR1 is LGHNA, CDR2 YNFKEQ. CDR3 loop: CASSQSRGSGTDTQYF. DNA of the CDR3: TGTGCCAGCAGCCAGTCTCGCGGGAGTGGCACAGATACGCAGTATTTT.

This clone is a singleton in its sample. V is TRBV11-3 and J is TRBJ2-3; 7 bases line up with TRBD1. Germline trimming cut 1 base from V and 2 bases from J; bases unmatched to any gene: 6. Germline V lookup: CDR1 SGHNT, CDR2 YENEEA. The CDR3 loop spans 16 amino acids. In DNA form, the CDR3 reads TGTGCCAGCAGCTTAGTAGGGGGCACATTCACAGATACGCAGTATTTT. Encoded protein: CASSLVGGTFTDTQYF.

V gene TRBV29-1 combines with J gene TRBJ2-5, with D perhaps assigned TRBD1 or TRBD2 (5 bases each). CDR3 size: 16 residues. Germline V gives CDR1 SQVTM, CDR2 ANQGSEA. V was trimmed by 0 bases and J by 2 bases, leaving 16 bases between them. This CDR3 is CSVEDLSGTVQETQYF. DNA for the CDR3: TGCAGCGTTGAAGATCTATCTGGGACGGTACAAGAGACCCAGTACTTC.

This sequence joins TRBV28 and TRBJ1-2, with a tentative D call TRBD1 (6 bases). The CDR3 runs 14 residues. The ends were cut back, 3 bases at V and 8 bases at J, with 16 bases in the middle. Per the germline V gene, CDR1 is MDHEN and CDR2 is SYDVKM. The CDR3 DNA reads as TGTGCCAGCAGTTTGAGACAGGCTTTACGGGGCTACACCTTC. It codes for CASSLRQALRGYTF.

V is TRBV5-4 and J is TRBJ1-4; 7 bases agree with TRBD1. The CDR3 consists of 16 residues. V dropped 0 bases and J dropped 5; count of bases not matched to a gene: 7. In germline, CDR1 is SGHNT, CDR2 YYREEE (reference sequence). CDR3 residues: CASSLAVGRGNEKLFF. The CDR3 DNA is TGTGCCAGCAGCTTGGCCGTGGGCAGGGGGAATGAAAAACTGTTTTTT.

Only a few counts were recorded for this clone. The V and J genes are TRBV3-1 (or the pseudogene TRBV3-2) and TRBJ2-5, with 10 bases lining up with TRBD2. Germline V gene data show CDR1 as LGHDT and CDR2 as YNNKEL (reference sequence). The CDR3 runs to 16 residues. V was clipped by 8 bases and J by 2 bases; unmatched bases: 11. The CDR3 spells CASVPSLAGDQETQYF. The DNA of the CDR3 is TGTGCCAGCGTCCCGTCTCTAGCGGGGGATCAAGAGACCCAGTACTTC.

The chain carries TRBV28 and TRBJ2-1; tentative D call: TRBD1 (6 bases). V was clipped by 6 bases and J by 6 bases, with 21 bases between them. Germline V gene data show CDR1 as MDHEN and CDR2 as SYDVKM. The CDR3 consists of 16 residues. CDR3 in amino acids: CASRSITGIRGNEQFF. The CDR3 bases are TGTGCCAGCAGGAGTATCACAGGGATAAGGGGCAATGAGCAGTTCTTC.

This chain joins TRBV28 and TRBJ2-6, with no clear D. Germline CDR1 is MDHEN and CDR2 is SYDVKM. V was pared by 4 bases and J by 2 bases, with 12 bases between. The CDR3 loop spans 16 amino acids. The CDR3 is CASSSPVMAGANVLTF. The CDR3 DNA reads as TGTGCCAGCAGTTCCCCTGTTATGGCTGGGGCCAACGTCCTGACTTTC.

This chain connects TRBV10-1 to TRBJ1-5; possibly TRBD1 for D (5 bases). Between the trimmed V and J ends, which lost 2 bases and 0 bases, there was a span of 14 bases. The CDR3 extends over 17 amino acids. Germline-derived CDR1 and CDR2 are WNHNN and SYGVQD (reference sequence). In DNA, the CDR3 is TGCGCCAGCAGTGAGGTGGGGGGATCCAATAGCAATCAGCCCCAGCATTTT. It yields the protein CASSEVGGSNSNQPQHF.

The table lists this clone with a few counts. The chain couples TRBV5-4 to TRBJ2-1; maybe TRBD2 (8 bases). With 4 bases removed from V and 8 bases from J, the gap between germline ends came to 22 bases. Germline loops: CDR1 SGHNT, CDR2 YYREEE (reference sequence). CDR3 length equals 16 residues. The DNA for the CDR3 is TGTGCCAGCAGCCGGGGGGGAAAACAGGGGTCGGATGAGCAGTTCTTC. Amino acids: CASSRGGKQGSDEQFF. Full variable domain (missing parts from reference TRBV5-4 and TRBJ2-1): ETGVTQSPTHLIKTRGQQVTLRCSSQSGHNTVSWYQQALGQGPQFIFQYYREEENGRGNFPPRFSGLQFPNYSSELNVNALELDDSALYLCASSRGGKQGSDEQFFGPGTRLTVL.

The chain carries TRBV7-8 and TRBJ2-1, with D unclear. V lost 6 bases and J lost 1, with 7 bases in between. This CDR3 is 13 amino acids long. CDR1 is SGHVS and CDR2 is FQNEAQ in the germline V gene. The CDR3 sequence is CASRFGSYNEQFF. The CDR3 nucleotides read TGTGCCAGCAGGTTCGGGTCCTACAATGAGCAGTTCTTC.